The T cell receptor beta chain described here comes from a study of blood T cell repertoires in COVID-19. V gave up 3 bases and J gave up 0 bases, with 11 bases separating them. This CDR3 is 15 amino acids long. CDR1 SEHNR and CDR2 FQNEAQ come from the germline V gene (reference sequence). The repertoire was sequenced with immunoSEQ multiplex PCR; TCRdb's copy has only in-frame clones and lacks some. The sample comprises 70,000 or so clones, around 86% of which are singletons, and 29% rests with the top ten. Sequenced input: peripheral blood. The chain is built from TRBV7-9 and TRBJ1-1; perhaps TRBD1 as D (6 bases). The receptor was isolated from a woman of 80 years or more with active or convalescent COVID-19. The CDR3 bases are TGTGCCAGCAGCTTCGGACAGCCAATGAACACTGAAGCTTTCTTT. Its translation: CASSFGQPMNTEAFF.